These 32 T cell receptor beta chains came from one sample sequenced in a study of shared clonotypes between healthy human individuals. Measured with immunoSEQ multiplex PCR; TCRdb has only the in-frame clones, and not every one. Of 900,000 to 1,200,000 clones in the sample, more than 75% were seen once. Sequencing was performed on memory CD4+ T cells from PBMCs. Specified subset: CD45RA-negative fraction. These receptors were obtained from a young man in good health. Some clones in this sample may be carry-over from other donors' samples.

The rearrangement uses TRBV18 and TRBJ1-2; 8 bases map to TRBD1. V lost 3 bases to trimming and J lost 9 bases; unmatched junction nucleotides: 15. The CDR3 has 16 amino acids. The V gene's germline CDR1 is KGHSH and CDR2 LQKENI. The CDR3 protein is CASSPDLTSGQGSYTF. In DNA, the CDR3 is TGTGCCAGCTCACCCGACCTAACTTCCGGACAGGGAAGCTACACCTTC.

The chain joins TRBV6-6 to TRBJ1-5; D is possibly TRBD1 (5 bases). Between the trimmed V and J ends, which lost 6 bases and 0 bases, there was a span of 12 bases. Germline assignment: CDR1 MNHNY and CDR2 SVGAGI (reference sequence). This CDR3 contains 15 residues. The CDR3 loop is CASRRDSSSNQPQHF. The CDR3 region has the DNA TGTGCCAGCAGACGTGACAGTTCTAGCAATCAGCCCCAGCATTTT.

The chain employs TRBV19 and TRBJ1-1; TRBD1 might be the D (5 bases). With 8 bases removed from V and 8 bases from J, the gap between germline ends came to 12 bases. CDR3 size: 11 residues. CDR1 is LNHDA, CDR2 SQIVND, per germline (reference sequence). Here the CDR3 DNA reads TGTGCCAGTGGTAGGTCAGGGGAAGCTTTCTTT. This encodes CASGRSGEAFF.

This rearrangement joins TRBV28 to TRBJ2-7; D is ambiguous. The CDR3 consists of 9 residues. Germline values: CDR1 MDHEN, CDR2 SYDVKM. V lost 11 bases to trimming and J lost 2 bases, with 4 bases between them. CDR3 in amino acids: CAGTYEQYF. CDR3 nucleotides: TGTGCCGGTACCTACGAGCAGTACTTC.

V usage is TRBV27 and J usage is TRBJ1-4; D perhaps matches TRBD1 (5 bases). V was clipped by 4 bases and J by 0 bases, with 12 bases between them. Germline V gives CDR1 MNHEY, CDR2 SMNVEV (reference sequence). The CDR3 runs 16 residues. DNA for the CDR3: TGTGCCAGCAGTTCTCGCAGGGTTTCAACTAATGAAAAACTGTTTTTT. It yields the protein CASSSRRVSTNEKLFF.

The rearrangement joins TRBV9 to TRBJ1-1, with 10 bases matching TRBD1. This CDR3 contains 15 residues. V shed 3 bases and J 1 base; nucleotides not matched to a gene: 3. Per germline, CDR1 SGDLS and CDR2 YYNGEE. CDR3 amino acids: CASSGRDRGNTEAFF. The CDR3 bases are TGTGCCAGCAGCGGCCGGGACAGGGGGAACACTGAAGCTTTCTTT.

The chain is built from TRBV10-3 and TRBJ2-5; 9 bases are shared with TRBD1. After removal of 7 bases from V and 5 bases from J, the junction contained 11 bases not matched to a gene. This CDR3 has 15 residues. Germline V CDR1 and CDR2: ENHRY, SYGVKD. For the CDR3, the DNA is TGTGCCATCACCCCCGGGACAGGGCTGGGCGAGACCCAGTACTTC. It translates to CAITPGTGLGETQYF.

Points on this clone: An end of the junction differs from the germline gene, which may be a read error. The chain employs TRBV11-2 and TRBJ2-7; 7 bases line up with TRBD1. The length of the CDR3 is 12 residues. The germline gives CDR1 SGHAT, CDR2 FQNNGV. CDR3: CASEGQTYGQYF. In DNA, the CDR3 is TGTGCCAGCGAGGGACAGACGTACGGGCAGTACTTC.

This chain joins TRBV5-1 and TRBJ2-7, with 9 nucleotides matching TRBD2. Germline V gene data show CDR1 as SGHRS and CDR2 as YFSETQ. The CDR3 consists of 16 residues. V gave up 2 bases and J gave up 3 bases; unmatched junction bases: 9. CDR3 nucleotides: TGCGCCAGCAGCTTCGGGACTAGCAGGACCTTCTACGAGCAGTACTTC. Its protein is CASSFGTSRTFYEQYF. Using reference TRBV5-1 and TRBJ2-7 for the parts outside the CDR3, the full variable domain is KAGVTQTPRYLIKTRGQQVTLSCSPISGHRSVSWYQQTPGQGLQFLFEYFSETQRNKGNFPGRFSGRQFSNSRSEMNVSTLELGDSALYLCASSFGTSRTFYEQYFGPGTRLTVT.

The V gene is TRBV30, the J gene TRBJ2-1, with unresolved D. The CDR3 consists of 14 residues. V lost 5 bases to trimming and J lost 4 bases, with 15 bases between them. Germline CDR1 GTSNPN, CDR2 SVGIG (reference sequence). The CDR3 sequence: CAWSSRSYYNEQFF. CDR3 sequence (DNA): TGTGCCTGGTCTTCAAGGTCTTATTACAATGAGCAGTTCTTC.

This sequence joins TRBV10-3 and TRBJ1-5; a possible D gene is TRBD1 (6 bases). Trimming stripped 1 base from V and 1 base from J, with 14 bases between. Per germline, CDR1 ENHRY and CDR2 SYGVKD. The length of the CDR3 is 17 residues. In DNA, the CDR3 is TGTGCCATCAGTGAGTTGGAAGGGACACCCAGCAATCAGCCCCAGCATTTT. Translation gives CAISELEGTPSNQPQHF.

V usage is TRBV11-2 and J usage is TRBJ1-1, with D uncertain. From germline, CDR1 is SGHAT and CDR2 FQNNGV. V was trimmed by 5 bases and J by 3 bases, leaving 13 bases between them. This CDR3 is built from 14 residues. CDR3 nucleotides: TGTGCCAGCAGCCTCCGGAGACAATACACTGAAGCTTTCTTT. Encoded protein: CASSLRRQYTEAFF.

CDR3 sequence reads: CASSPDTGSEQYF. CDR3 DNA: TGTGCCAGCAGCCCGGACACCGGGAGCGAGCAGTACTTC. This rearrangement joins TRBV7-2 to TRBJ2-7; perhaps TRBD2 as D (6 bases). CDR1 and CDR2 from the germline V gene are SGHTA and FQGNSA. Deletions cut 5 bases from V and 6 bases from J, with 14 bases between. The CDR3 covers 13 residues. Combining the CDR3 with reference TRBV7-2 and TRBJ2-7 gives the whole variable domain GAGVSQSPSNKVTEKGKDVELRCDPISGHTALYWYRQSLGQGLEFLIYFQGNSAPDKSGLPSDRFSAERTGGSVSTLTIQRTQQEDSAVYLCASSPDTGSEQYFGPGTRLTVT.

The chain joins TRBV7-9 to TRBJ2-3; tentatively, D is TRBD1 (6 bases). This CDR3 has 18 amino acids. Germline CDR1 reads SEHNR; CDR2 reads FQNEAQ (reference sequence). V shed 7 bases and J shed 6 bases, with 29 bases lying between them. The chain's CDR3 is CASTQPRDNLLVRDTQYF. The CDR3 nucleotides read TGTGCCAGCACCCAACCTCGGGACAATTTACTCGTTAGGGATACGCAGTATTTT.

The rearrangement joins TRBV5-1 to TRBJ1-6, with 9 bases lining up with TRBD1. This CDR3 comprises 16 residues. With 4 bases clipped from V and 5 bases from J, the junction kept 7 bases outside the gene matches. Germline loops: CDR1 SGHRS, CDR2 YFSETQ. The chain's CDR3 is CASSLGGQGNNSPLHF. The CDR3 nucleotides are TGCGCCAGCAGCCTGGGGGGACAGGGTAATAATTCACCCCTCCACTTT. The full variable domain, completed using reference TRBV5-1 and TRBJ1-6, is KAGVTQTPRYLIKTRGQQVTLSCSPISGHRSVSWYQQTPGQGLQFLFEYFSETQRNKGNFPGRFSGRQFSNSRSEMNVSTLELGDSALYLCASSLGGQGNNSPLHFGNGTRLTVT.

The gene calls are TRBV29-1 and TRBJ2-7; TRBD1 might be the D (5 bases). The ends were cut back, 6 bases at V and 4 bases at J, with 13 bases in the middle. This CDR3 is 12 amino acids long. In germline, CDR1 is SQVTM, CDR2 ANQGSEA. The CDR3 region is CSVKRAGYEQYF. CDR3 nucleotides: TGCAGCGTCAAAAGGGCAGGGTACGAGCAGTACTTC.

The chain joins TRBV4-2 to TRBJ2-7; the match to TRBD2 covers 9 bases. Germline values: CDR1 LGHNA, CDR2 YNFKEQ. The V and J ends lost 1 base and 4 bases, in that order; junction bases with no gene match: 8. The CDR3 has 16 residues. CDR3: CASSQAIRSGGYEQYF. In nucleotides, the CDR3 is TGTGCCAGCAGCCAAGCAATACGAAGCGGGGGGTACGAGCAGTACTTC.

The genes are TRBV5-1 and TRBJ1-2; 7 positions match TRBD1. V lost 0 bases to trimming and J lost 4 bases; unmatched junction nucleotides: 3. CDR3 length equals 14 residues. Germline CDR1 reads SGHRS; CDR2 reads YFSETQ. The CDR3 is CASSLAAGGYGYTF. The CDR3 DNA sequence: TGCGCCAGCAGCTTGGCCGCAGGGGGCTATGGCTACACCTTC.

The chain is built from TRBV30 and TRBJ2-7, with D possibly TRBD2 on 6 matching bases. CDR3 length: 12 residues. V lost 3 bases and J 4 bases, leaving 10 bases between the germline ends. Germline CDR1 is GTSNPN and CDR2 is SVGIG (reference sequence). The CDR3 sequence: CAWRADYYEQYF. The CDR3 bases are TGTGCCTGGAGGGCGGACTATTACGAGCAGTACTTC.

The V gene is TRBV14, the J gene TRBJ1-2; the D is unclear. V was clipped by 4 bases and J by 8 bases, with 14 bases between them. Germline lookup yields CDR1 SGHDN and CDR2 FVKESK. The CDR3 has 13 residues. CDR3 coding DNA: TGTGCCAGCAGCCCTACGTTTTCTCACGGCTACACCTTC. It specifies CASSPTFSHGYTF.

The sample holds many counts of this clone. This chain connects TRBV19 to TRBJ1-1, with 10 bases that match TRBD1. Germline V gives CDR1 LNHDA, CDR2 SQIVND (reference sequence). The V gene end was trimmed by 10 bases and the J gene end by 11 bases; junction bases not matched to a gene: 7. The CDR3 sequence is 11 residues long. The CDR3 loop reads CATTQGQGAFF. CDR3 bases: TGTGCCACAACCCAGGGACAGGGGGCTTTCTTT.

This clone was seen only a few times. V is TRBV18 and J is TRBJ2-3; D perhaps matches TRBD2 (6 bases). The length of the CDR3 is 13 residues. CDR1 is KGHSH and CDR2 is LQKENI in the germline V gene. V lost 2 bases and J 4 bases, leaving 7 bases between the germline ends. CDR3 region: CASSPGEADTQYF. DNA for the CDR3: TGTGCCAGCTCACCAGGGGAGGCAGATACGCAGTATTTT.

The gene calls are TRBV6-6 and TRBJ1-2; D is undetermined. The CDR3 extends over 14 amino acids. The germline V gene encodes CDR1 MNHNY and CDR2 SVGAGI (reference sequence). The V end lost 0 bases, the J end lost 4 bases, and 9 bases lay between the germline ends. The CDR3 is CASSYSKYSYGYTF. CDR3 DNA: TGTGCCAGCAGTTACTCGAAGTACAGCTATGGCTACACCTTC.

This sequence joins TRBV5-4 and TRBJ2-7, with D unclear. The CDR3 totals 14 residues. Germline V gene lookup returns CDR1 SGHNT and CDR2 YYREEE (reference sequence). Between the trimmed V and J ends, which lost 5 bases and 6 bases, there was a span of 18 bases. Written as DNA, the CDR3 is TGTGCCAGCAGACGCCTTTTAGAGAATGGCGAGCAGTACTTC. This encodes CASRRLLENGEQYF.

The chain has TRBV5-1 and TRBJ2-5; D possibly corresponds to TRBD1 (5 bases). Trimming pared 6 bases from V and 2 bases from J, leaving 11 bases between. CDR3 size: 13 residues. The germline V gene has CDR1 SGHRS and CDR2 YFSETQ. The CDR3 here is CASMGLGQETQYF. The CDR3 DNA reads TGCGCCAGCATGGGGCTGGGGCAAGAGACCCAGTACTTC.

The chain joins TRBV30 to TRBJ2-5; no firm D call. Looked up from germline, CDR1 is GTSNPN and CDR2 is SVGIG (reference sequence). V was clipped by 3 bases and J by 4 bases, with 15 bases between them. The CDR3 covers 14 residues. CDR3 DNA sequence: TGTGCCTGGAGCTTAGGTCCGACGGGAGAGACCCAGTACTTC. It codes for CAWSLGPTGETQYF.

The V and J genes are TRBV6-6 and TRBJ1-4; D not certain. Germline V lookup: CDR1 MNHNY, CDR2 SVGAGI (reference sequence). V was trimmed by 0 bases and J by 1 base, leaving 9 bases between them. This CDR3 is 16 amino acids long. In DNA, the CDR3 is TGTGCCAGCAGTTACTCGGAACAGAGAACTAATGAAAAACTGTTTTTT. Translating it yields CASSYSEQRTNEKLFF.

With respect to this clone: The sample holds other DNA sequences that translate to the same CDR3. CDR3 region: CASSITGKNTEAFF. For the CDR3, the DNA is TGTGCCAGTAGTATCACAGGGAAGAACACTGAAGCTTTCTTT. This chain joins TRBV19 and TRBJ1-1; D is possibly TRBD1 (6 bases). CDR1 LNHDA and CDR2 SQIVND come from the germline V gene (reference sequence). This CDR3 is 14 amino acids long. The V gene lost 3 bases and the J gene lost 1 base, with 9 bases spanning the gap.

The sample holds one count of this clone. This same CDR3 is encoded by further DNA sequences in the sample. The rearrangement links TRBV4-1 to TRBJ1-1; a possible D gene is TRBD1 (5 bases). Trimming stripped 0 bases from V and 4 bases from J, with 6 bases between. In germline, CDR1 is MGHRA, CDR2 YSYEKL. The CDR3 length is 13 residues. The CDR3, as DNA: TGCGCCAGCAGCCAAGATAGGGGCACTGAAGCTTTCTTT. It encodes CASSQDRGTEAFF.

This chain joins TRBV5-1 and TRBJ1-4; 12 bases are shared with TRBD1. The CDR3 covers 17 residues. Per germline, CDR1 SGHRS and CDR2 YFSETQ. J lost 3 bases, V lost 4 bases, and 7 bases had no gene match. The CDR3, as DNA: TGCGCCAGCAGCCGGGGACAGGGGGCCGTGGCTAATGAAAAACTGTTTTTT. Amino acid sequence: CASSRGQGAVANEKLFF. The whole variable domain, filled in from reference TRBV5-1 and TRBJ1-4, reads KAGVTQTPRYLIKTRGQQVTLSCSPISGHRSVSWYQQTPGQGLQFLFEYFSETQRNKGNFPGRFSGRQFSNSRSEMNVSTLELGDSALYLCASSRGQGAVANEKLFFGSGTQLSVL.

The rearrangement uses TRBV6-6 and TRBJ2-3; maybe TRBD1 (5 bases). Germline CDR1 reads MNHNY; CDR2 reads SVGAGI (reference sequence). CDR3 length: 13 amino acids. Trimming stripped 7 bases from V and 4 bases from J, with 12 bases between. The CDR3 is CASNNVGADTQYF. The CDR3 region has the DNA TGTGCCAGCAATAATGTAGGGGCAGATACGCAGTATTTT.

The rearrangement links TRBV21-1 to TRBJ2-1; TRBD2 is the table's D call and was not checked against the DNA. TRBV21-1 is a known pseudogene. The CDR3 contains 11 residues. CDR3 sequence reads: CASSTAEGQFF. CDR3 coding DNA: TGTGCCAGCAGTACAGCGGAGGGGCAGTTCTTC.